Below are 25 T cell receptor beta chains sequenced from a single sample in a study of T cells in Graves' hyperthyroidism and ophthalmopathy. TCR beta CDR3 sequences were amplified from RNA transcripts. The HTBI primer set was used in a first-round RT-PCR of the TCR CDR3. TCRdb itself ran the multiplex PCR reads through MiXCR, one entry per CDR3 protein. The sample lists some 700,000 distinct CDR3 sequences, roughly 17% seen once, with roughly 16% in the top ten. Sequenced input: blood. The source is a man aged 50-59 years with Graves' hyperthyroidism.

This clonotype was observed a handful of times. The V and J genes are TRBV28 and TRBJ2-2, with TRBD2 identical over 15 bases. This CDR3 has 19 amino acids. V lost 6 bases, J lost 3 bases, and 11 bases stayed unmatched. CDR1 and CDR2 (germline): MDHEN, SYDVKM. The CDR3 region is CASSTTGLAGGLYTGELFF. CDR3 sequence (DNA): TGTGCCAGCAGCACTACGGGACTAGCGGGAGGTTTGTACACCGGGGAGCTGTTTTTT.

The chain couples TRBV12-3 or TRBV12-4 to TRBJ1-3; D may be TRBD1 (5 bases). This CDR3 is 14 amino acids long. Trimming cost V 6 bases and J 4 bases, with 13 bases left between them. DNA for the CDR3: TGTGCCAGCAGGCCAGGGCATTGGGGAAACACCATATATTTT. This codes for CASRPGHWGNTIYF.

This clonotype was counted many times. CDR3 loop: CASSPGTLGYEQYF. The CDR3 coding sequence is TGTGCCAGCAGCCCCGGGACATTGGGTTACGAGCAGTACTTC. The chain carries TRBV28 and TRBJ2-7, with D perhaps TRBD1 (6 bases). Trimming took off 6 bases at V and 4 bases at J, with 16 bases between the two ends. This CDR3 spans 14 amino acids. Germline lookup yields CDR1 MDHEN and CDR2 SYDVKM. Filled out from reference TRBV28 and TRBJ2-7, the complete variable domain reads DVKVTQSSRYLVKRTGEKVFLECVQDMDHENMFWYRQDPGLGLRLIYFSYDVKMKEKGDIPEGYSVSREKKERFSLILESASTNQTSMYLCASSPGTLGYEQYFGPGTRLTVT.

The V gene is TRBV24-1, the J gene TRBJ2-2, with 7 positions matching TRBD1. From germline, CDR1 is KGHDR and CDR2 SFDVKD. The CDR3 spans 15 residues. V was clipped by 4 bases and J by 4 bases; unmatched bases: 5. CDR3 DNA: TGTGCCACCAGTGACATACAGGGGACCACCGGGGAGCTGTTTTTT. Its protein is CATSDIQGTTGELFF.

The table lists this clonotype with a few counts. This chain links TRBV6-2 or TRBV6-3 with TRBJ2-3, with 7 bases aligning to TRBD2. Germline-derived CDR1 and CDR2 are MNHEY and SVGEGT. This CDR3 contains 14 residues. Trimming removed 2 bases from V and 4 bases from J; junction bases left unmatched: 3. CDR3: CASSYPGLSDTQYF. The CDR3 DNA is TGTGCCAGCAGTTACCCGGGACTATCAGATACGCAGTATTTT.

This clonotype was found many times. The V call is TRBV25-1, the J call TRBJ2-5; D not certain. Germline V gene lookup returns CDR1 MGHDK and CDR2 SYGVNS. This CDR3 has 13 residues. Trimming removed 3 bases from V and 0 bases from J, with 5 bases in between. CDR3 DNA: TGTGCCAGCAGTGACAGCAACCAAGAGACCCAGTACTTC. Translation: CASSDSNQETQYF.

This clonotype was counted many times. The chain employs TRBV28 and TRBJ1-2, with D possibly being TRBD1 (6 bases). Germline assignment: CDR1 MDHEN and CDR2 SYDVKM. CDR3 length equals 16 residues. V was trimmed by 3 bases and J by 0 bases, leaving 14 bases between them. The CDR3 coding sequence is TGTGCCAGCAGTTTTAGAGGGACATCCTCTAACTATGGCTACACCTTC. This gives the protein CASSFRGTSSNYGYTF.

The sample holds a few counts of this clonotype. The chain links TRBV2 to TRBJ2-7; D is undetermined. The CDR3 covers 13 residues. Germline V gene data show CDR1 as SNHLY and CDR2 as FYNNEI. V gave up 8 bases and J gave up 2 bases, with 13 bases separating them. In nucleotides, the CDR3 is TGTGCCAGCGTCATTGGCAGTACCTACGAGCAGTACTTC. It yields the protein CASVIGSTYEQYF.

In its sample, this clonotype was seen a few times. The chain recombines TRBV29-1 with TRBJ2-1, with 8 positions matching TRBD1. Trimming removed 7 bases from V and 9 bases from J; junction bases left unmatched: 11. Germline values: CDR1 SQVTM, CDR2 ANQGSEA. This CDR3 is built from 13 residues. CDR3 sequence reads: CSGTTGAPTEQFF. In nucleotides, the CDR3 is TGCAGCGGAACGACAGGGGCGCCCACTGAGCAGTTCTTC.

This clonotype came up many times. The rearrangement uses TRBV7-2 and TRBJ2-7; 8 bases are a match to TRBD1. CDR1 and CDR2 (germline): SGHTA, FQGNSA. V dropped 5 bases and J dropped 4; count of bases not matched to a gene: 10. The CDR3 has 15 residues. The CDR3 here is CASSAPGTGVYEQYF. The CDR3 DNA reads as TGTGCCAGCAGCGCCCCCGGGACAGGAGTATACGAGCAGTACTTC.

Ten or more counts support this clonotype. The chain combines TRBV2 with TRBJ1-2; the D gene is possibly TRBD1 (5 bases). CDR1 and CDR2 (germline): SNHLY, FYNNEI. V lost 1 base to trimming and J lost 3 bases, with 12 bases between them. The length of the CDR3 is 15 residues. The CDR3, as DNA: TGTGCCAGCAGTGAAGAAGGGGAGCGATACTATGGCTACACCTTC. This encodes CASSEEGERYYGYTF.

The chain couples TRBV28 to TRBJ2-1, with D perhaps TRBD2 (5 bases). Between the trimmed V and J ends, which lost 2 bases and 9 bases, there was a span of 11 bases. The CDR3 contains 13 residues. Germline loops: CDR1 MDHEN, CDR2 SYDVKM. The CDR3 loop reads CASSLAGFGEQFF. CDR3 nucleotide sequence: TGTGCCAGCAGTTTAGCGGGTTTCGGTGAGCAGTTCTTC.

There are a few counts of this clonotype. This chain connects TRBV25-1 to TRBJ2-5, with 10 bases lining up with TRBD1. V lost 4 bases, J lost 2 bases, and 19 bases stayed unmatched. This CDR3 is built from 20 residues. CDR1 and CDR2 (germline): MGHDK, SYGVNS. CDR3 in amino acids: CASSGIRRDRGLHLQETQYF. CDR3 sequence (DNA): TGTGCCAGCAGTGGAATCCGCCGGGACAGGGGACTCCATCTTCAAGAGACCCAGTACTTC.

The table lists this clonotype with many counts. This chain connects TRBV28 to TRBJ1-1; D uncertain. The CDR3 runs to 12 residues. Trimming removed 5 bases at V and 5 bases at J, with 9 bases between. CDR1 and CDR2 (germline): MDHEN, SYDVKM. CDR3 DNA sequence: TGTGCCAGCAGTCCCTTTTTTACTGAAGCTTTCTTT. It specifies CASSPFFTEAFF.

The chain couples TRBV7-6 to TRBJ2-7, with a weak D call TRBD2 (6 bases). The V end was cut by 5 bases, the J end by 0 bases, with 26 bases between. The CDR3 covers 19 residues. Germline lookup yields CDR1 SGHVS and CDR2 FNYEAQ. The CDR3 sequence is CASSPSWRGQPGSSYEQYF. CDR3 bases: TGTGCCAGCAGCCCCAGTTGGAGGGGTCAGCCAGGGAGCTCCTACGAGCAGTACTTC.

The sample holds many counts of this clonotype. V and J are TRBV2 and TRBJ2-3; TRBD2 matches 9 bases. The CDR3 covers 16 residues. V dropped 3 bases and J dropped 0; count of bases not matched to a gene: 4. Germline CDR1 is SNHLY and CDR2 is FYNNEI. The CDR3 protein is CASSDLTSGSTDTQYF. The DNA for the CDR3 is TGTGCCAGCAGTGACTTGACTAGCGGAAGCACAGATACGCAGTATTTT.

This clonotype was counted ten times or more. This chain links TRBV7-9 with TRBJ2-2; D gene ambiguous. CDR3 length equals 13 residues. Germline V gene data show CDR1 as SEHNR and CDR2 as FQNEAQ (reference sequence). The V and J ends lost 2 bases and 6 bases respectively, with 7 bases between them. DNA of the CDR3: TGTGCCAGCAGCTTAAGTAGAGCCGGGGAGCTGTTTTTT. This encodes CASSLSRAGELFF.

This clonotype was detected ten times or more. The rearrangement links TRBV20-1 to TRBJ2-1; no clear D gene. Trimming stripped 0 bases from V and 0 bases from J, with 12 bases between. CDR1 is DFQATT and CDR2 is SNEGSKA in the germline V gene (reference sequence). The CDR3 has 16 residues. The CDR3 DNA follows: TGCAGTGCTAGAGATTTCGAGGAAGGCTCCTACAATGAGCAGTTCTTC. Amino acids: CSARDFEEGSYNEQFF.

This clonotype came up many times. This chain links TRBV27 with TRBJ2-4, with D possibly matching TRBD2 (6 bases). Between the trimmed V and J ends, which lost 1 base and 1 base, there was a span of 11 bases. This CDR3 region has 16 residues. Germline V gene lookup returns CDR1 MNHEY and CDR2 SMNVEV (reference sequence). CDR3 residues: CASSLLGGSAKNIQYF. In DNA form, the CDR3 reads TGTGCCAGCAGTTTATTGGGGGGTAGCGCCAAAAACATTCAGTACTTC.

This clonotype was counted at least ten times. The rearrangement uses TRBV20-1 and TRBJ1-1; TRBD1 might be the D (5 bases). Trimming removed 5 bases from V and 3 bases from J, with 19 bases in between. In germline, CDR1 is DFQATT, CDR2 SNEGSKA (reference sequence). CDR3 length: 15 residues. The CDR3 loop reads CSASEIGQGHTEAFF. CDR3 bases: TGCAGTGCTTCCGAGATCGGTCAGGGTCACACTGAAGCTTTCTTT.

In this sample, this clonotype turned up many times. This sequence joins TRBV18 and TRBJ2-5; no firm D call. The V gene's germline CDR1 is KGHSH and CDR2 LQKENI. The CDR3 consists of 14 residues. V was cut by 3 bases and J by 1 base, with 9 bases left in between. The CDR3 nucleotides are TGTGCCAGCTCACCTAGGCAGTTCCAAGAGACCCAGTACTTC. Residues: CASSPRQFQETQYF.

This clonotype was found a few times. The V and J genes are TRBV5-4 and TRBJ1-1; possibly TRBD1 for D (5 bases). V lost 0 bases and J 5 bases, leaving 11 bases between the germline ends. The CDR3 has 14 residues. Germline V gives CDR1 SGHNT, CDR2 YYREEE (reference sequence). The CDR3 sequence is CASSLGFGGTEAFF. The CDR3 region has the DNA TGTGCCAGCAGCTTGGGGTTCGGGGGAACTGAAGCTTTCTTT.

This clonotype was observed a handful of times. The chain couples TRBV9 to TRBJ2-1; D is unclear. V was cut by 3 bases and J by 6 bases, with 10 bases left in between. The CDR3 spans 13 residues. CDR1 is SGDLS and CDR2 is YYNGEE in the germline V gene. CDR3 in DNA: TGTGCCAGCAGCGCCAGCCGTGCCAATGAGCAGTTCTTC. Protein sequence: CASSASRANEQFF. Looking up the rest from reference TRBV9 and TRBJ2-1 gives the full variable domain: DSGVTQTPKHLITATGQRVTLRCSPRSGDLSVYWYQQSLDQGLQFLIQYYNGEERAKGNILERFSAQQFPDLHSELNLSSLELGDSALYFCASSASRANEQFFGPGTRLTVL.

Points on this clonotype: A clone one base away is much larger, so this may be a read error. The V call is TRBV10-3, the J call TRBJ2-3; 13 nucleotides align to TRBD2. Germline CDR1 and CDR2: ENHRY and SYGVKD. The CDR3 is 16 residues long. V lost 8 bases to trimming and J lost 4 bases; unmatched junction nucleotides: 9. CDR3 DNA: TGTGCCATCGGAGTTCCCGGGACTAGCGGGGCAGATACGCAGTATTTT. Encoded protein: CAIGVPGTSGADTQYF.

The CDR3 region has the DNA TGTGCCATTAGTACAGGGCTTAATCAGCCCCAGCATTTT. This gives the protein CAISTGLNQPQHF. The gene calls are TRBV10-3 and TRBJ1-5; possibly TRBD1 for D (6 bases). V lost 9 bases and J 4 bases, leaving 13 bases between the germline ends. The CDR3 length is 13 residues. Germline CDR1 and CDR2: ENHRY and SYGVKD.